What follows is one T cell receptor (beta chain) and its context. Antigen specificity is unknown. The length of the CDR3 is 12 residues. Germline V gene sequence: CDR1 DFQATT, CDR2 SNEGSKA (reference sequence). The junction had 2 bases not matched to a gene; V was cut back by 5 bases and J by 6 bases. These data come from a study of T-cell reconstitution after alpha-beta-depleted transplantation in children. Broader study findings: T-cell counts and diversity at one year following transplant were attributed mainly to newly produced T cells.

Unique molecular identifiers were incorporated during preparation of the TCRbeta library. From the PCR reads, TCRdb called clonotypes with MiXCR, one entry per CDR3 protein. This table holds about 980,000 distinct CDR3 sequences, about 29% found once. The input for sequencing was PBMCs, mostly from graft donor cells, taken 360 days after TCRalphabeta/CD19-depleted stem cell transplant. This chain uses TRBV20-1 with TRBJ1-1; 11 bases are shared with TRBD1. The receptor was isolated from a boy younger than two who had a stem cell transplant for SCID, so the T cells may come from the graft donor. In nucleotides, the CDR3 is TGCAGTGCTTGGGACAGGGGGTCTGAAGCTTTCTTT. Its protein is CSAWDRGSEAFF.